These 8 T cell receptor beta chains were all obtained from the same sample, sequenced in a study of blood T cell repertoires in COVID-19. Clones were read by immunoSEQ multiplex PCR, and TCRdb kept only the in-frame ones, dropping some. The sample carries about 140,000 clones, 90% recorded once. Sequenced sample: peripheral blood. The receptors here all came from an elderly woman with acute or convalescent COVID-19.

The table lists this clone with a count of one. The chain uses TRBV30 and TRBJ1-5, with 8 positions matching TRBD1. This CDR3 is 14 amino acids long. V lost 2 bases to trimming and J lost 2 bases; unmatched junction nucleotides: 2. Per the germline V gene, CDR1 is GTSNPN and CDR2 is SVGIG (reference sequence). CDR3 bases: TGTGCCTGGAGTCTGGACAGGGGCAATCAGCCCCAGCATTTT. As protein: CAWSLDRGNQPQHF.

This clone was observed a few times. V is TRBV9 and J is TRBJ2-2; 7 bases fit TRBD1. The trim removed 6 bases at V and 0 bases at J, leaving 8 bases unmatched. CDR1 is SGDLS and CDR2 is YYNGEE in the germline V gene. The CDR3 is made up of 16 amino acids. CDR3 sequence: CASTFGRGTNTGELFF. The CDR3 nucleotides are TGTGCCAGCACCTTCGGCAGGGGGACGAACACCGGGGAGCTGTTTTTT.

V and J are TRBV9 and TRBJ1-1; D is uncertain. The V gene lost 3 bases and the J gene lost 7 bases, with 16 bases spanning the gap. Germline V gives CDR1 SGDLS, CDR2 YYNGEE. The CDR3 has 14 residues. The DNA for the CDR3 is TGTGCCAGCAGCGGGGGAGGATTAGATGATGAAGCTTTCTTT. Residues: CASSGGGLDDEAFF.

The V gene is TRBV5-4, the J gene TRBJ1-1; D uncertain. The germline V gene encodes CDR1 SGHNT and CDR2 YYREEE (reference sequence). CDR3 size: 11 residues. The germline V and J ends were trimmed by 4 bases and 2 bases, with 3 bases remaining between them. CDR3: CASSTNTEAFF. CDR3 bases: TGTGCCAGCAGCACTAACACTGAAGCTTTCTTT. Looking up the rest from reference TRBV5-4 and TRBJ1-1 gives the full variable domain: ETGVTQSPTHLIKTRGQQVTLRCSSQSGHNTVSWYQQALGQGPQFIFQYYREEENGRGNFPPRFSGLQFPNYSSELNVNALELDDSALYLCASSTNTEAFFGQGTRLTVV.

The chain employs TRBV5-1 and TRBJ1-1, with D perhaps TRBD1 (5 bases). The CDR3 totals 14 residues. From germline, CDR1 is SGHRS and CDR2 YFSETQ. Trimming took 4 bases from V and 1 from J, leaving 11 bases between them. The CDR3 reads CASSAGPQNTEAFF. CDR3 coding DNA: TGCGCCAGCAGCGCGGGACCCCAGAACACTGAAGCTTTCTTT.

This chain uses TRBV27 with TRBJ2-5; TRBD2 might be the D (6 bases). V gave up 5 bases and J gave up 2 bases, with 9 bases separating them. CDR1 and CDR2 from the germline V gene are MNHEY and SMNVEV (reference sequence). This CDR3 contains 13 residues. CDR3 nucleotides: TGTGCCAGCAGTGCGGGACGGCAAGAGACCCAGTACTTC. Protein product: CASSAGRQETQYF.

V usage is TRBV5-5 and J usage is TRBJ2-1; tentative D call: TRBD2 (6 bases). Trimming removed 2 bases at V and 12 bases at J, with 24 bases between. This CDR3 contains 16 residues. Per the germline V gene, CDR1 is SGHKS and CDR2 is YYEKEE (reference sequence). CDR3 in amino acids: CASSFDWRGVSPTQFF. In nucleotides, the CDR3 is TGTGCCAGCAGCTTTGACTGGCGGGGAGTATCCCCGACGCAGTTCTTC. Full variable domain (rest looked up from reference TRBV5-5 and TRBJ2-1): DAGVTQSPTHLIKTRGQQVTLRCSPISGHKSVSWYQQVLGQGPQFIFQYYEKEERGRGNFPDRFSARQFPNYSSELNVNALLLGDSALYLCASSFDWRGVSPTQFFGPGTRLTVL.

The rearrangement joins TRBV30 to TRBJ1-2; 8 bases fit TRBD1. This CDR3 is built from 13 residues. V lost 5 bases to trimming and J lost 9 bases; unmatched junction nucleotides: 11. From germline, CDR1 is GTSNPN and CDR2 SVGIG (reference sequence). The CDR3 spells CAWVLQGVESYTF. In nucleotides, the CDR3 is TGTGCCTGGGTCCTACAGGGGGTCGAAAGCTACACCTTC.